This record covers a single TCR beta chain. Its antigen is unknown. Per-nucleotide qualities are absent, and no much larger clonotype sits a single base away. Repertoires were sampled repeatedly over the course of chemoradiotherapy so that clonal expansion in the tumor microenvironment could be followed. The entry originates in a study of chemoradiotherapy in HPV16-positive cancers (dated by TCRdb to between 2021 and 2022). With respect to the entire study: Using functional T-cell assays on cells from a couple of HPV16-positive patients, the researchers defined candidate HPV-specific T-cell clones and common TCR motifs. The study asked whether T-cell immunity to the HPV oncoproteins E6 and E7 changes during chemoradiotherapy and whether this immunity affects survival. Next, the candidate HPV-specific TCRs and motifs were followed in TCR repertoires from more than 70 patients with HPV-related cancers.

Library creation used the immunoSEQ multiplex PCR assay. TCRdb took over this immuneACCESS table, retaining in-frame rearrangements with V and J assigned. Such tables are incomplete; in checked studies, under half of the missing clones stem from an unresolved V gene, and the remainder is unexplained. Here the sample has over a thousand clones; about 86% occur a single time. The top ten clones comprise roughly 5.3% of the sample. CDR1 and CDR2 (SNHLY, FYNNEI) derive from the germline V gene. Trimming takes 6 bases from V and 3 bases from J, and the germline ends sit 11 bases apart. The CDR3, cysteine through phenylalanine, is 14 amino acids long. The DNA shown is the 42-base CDR3, in frame from base 1. Study-wide conclusions, independent of this receptor: Only a couple of HPV16-positive patients were used to derive the functional definition of HPV-specific T cells, and the survival association was reported for HPV16-positive patients. Expansion of candidate HPV-specific clones and E7-related TCR motifs was observed in the tumor microenvironment during treatment, whereas no such expansion was observed for non-HPV-specific T cells. Improved recurrence-free survival in HPV16-positive patients was associated with expansion of HPV-responsive T cells during chemoradiotherapy.

Recombination linked TRBV2 to TRBJ1-4; the D gene identity is not certain. This sequence was found in a human donor with HPV-associated anogenital cancer. The specimen comprised tumor tissue, sampled from a patient who underwent chemoradiotherapy. The CDR3 protein: CASRSSGANEKLFF. The DNA reads as follows: TGTGCCAGCAGGTCCTCCGGTGCTAATGAAAAACTGTTTTTT.